Following are 18 T cell receptor beta chains from one sample sequenced in a study of blood T cell repertoires in COVID-19. Clones were read by immunoSEQ multiplex PCR, and TCRdb kept only the in-frame ones, dropping some. Here the sample spans 470,000 or so clones, 70% to 90% being singletons. The sequenced sample consisted of peripheral blood. The receptor set was obtained from a human donor in a cohort sampled during active COVID-19.

The gene calls are TRBV7-8 and TRBJ2-7; TRBD1 matches at 11 bases. Unmatched junction bases numbered 6, after V lost 5 bases and J lost 6 bases. This CDR3 spans 14 amino acids. Germline CDR1 is SGHVS and CDR2 is FQNEAQ. As DNA, the CDR3 is TGTGCCAGCAGCCTGGGACAGGGGGGGAGCGAGCAGTACTTC. Its translation: CASSLGQGGSEQYF.

This chain joins TRBV19 and TRBJ2-2, with a possible D match to TRBD1 (6 bases). There are 15 residues in the CDR3. V was cut by 7 bases and J by 1 base, with 13 bases left in between. CDR1 is LNHDA, CDR2 SQIVND, per germline (reference sequence). The CDR3 reads CASNTGTRNTGELFF. Here the CDR3 DNA reads TGTGCCAGTAATACCGGGACAAGGAACACCGGGGAGCTGTTTTTT. Variable domain in full (rest from reference TRBV19 and TRBJ2-2): DGGITQSPKYLFRKEGQNVTLSCEQNLNHDAMYWYRQDPGQGLRLIYYSQIVNDFQKGDIAEGYSVSREKKESFPLTVTSAQKNPTAFYLCASNTGTRNTGELFFGEGSRLTVL.

The rearrangement uses TRBV7-8 and TRBJ2-1; 7 bases are shared with TRBD2. The V gene end was trimmed by 5 bases and the J gene end by 6 bases; junction bases not matched to a gene: 13. This CDR3 comprises 16 residues. Germline V lookup: CDR1 SGHVS, CDR2 FQNEAQ. The CDR3 sequence is CASSPTGGTNLNEQFF. In nucleotides, the CDR3 is TGTGCCAGCAGCCCCACTGGCGGGACTAACCTCAATGAGCAGTTCTTC.

The rearrangement links TRBV19 to TRBJ1-2; D ambiguous. From germline, CDR1 is LNHDA and CDR2 SQIVND (reference sequence). CDR3 length: 16 residues. V dropped 3 bases and J dropped 1 base, with 15 bases sitting between them. CDR3: CASSIGVTEYNYGYTF. For the CDR3, the DNA is TGTGCCAGTAGTATCGGCGTGACGGAGTATAACTATGGCTACACCTTC.

The J gene is TRBJ2-1, the V gene TRBV28, with 9 bases matching TRBD1. The CDR3 totals 14 residues. V shed 5 bases and J 12 bases; nucleotides not matched to a gene: 11. The germline CDR1 and CDR2 sequences are MDHEN and SYDVKM. The CDR3 is CASSLGTGMVPQFF. CDR3 bases: TGTGCCAGCAGTCTCGGGACAGGGATGGTTCCGCAGTTCTTC.

CDR3 sequence reads: CASSQDNRGLYEQYF. CDR3 coding DNA: TGCGCCAGCAGCCAAGACAACAGGGGGCTTTACGAGCAGTACTTC. The rearrangement links TRBV4-3 to TRBJ2-7, with 9 bases lining up with TRBD1. Germline CDR1 LGHNA, CDR2 YSLEER. Unmatched junction bases numbered 4, after V lost 0 bases and J lost 4 bases. This CDR3 spans 15 amino acids.

The V gene is TRBV5-6, the J gene TRBJ2-7, with D hard to call. V gave up 2 bases and J gave up 7 bases, with 7 bases separating them. Germline V gene lookup returns CDR1 SGHDT and CDR2 YYEEEE. CDR3 length: 11 amino acids. The CDR3: CASSFLREQYF. CDR3 DNA sequence: TGTGCCAGCAGCTTCCTTCGGGAGCAGTACTTC. The full variable domain, rest sourced from reference TRBV5-6 and TRBJ2-7, is DAGVTQSPTHLIKTRGQQVTLRCSPKSGHDTVSWYQQALGQGPQFIFQYYEEEERQRGNFPDRFSGHQFPNYSSELNVNALLLGDSALYLCASSFLREQYFGPGTRLTVT.

This clone was detected only a few times. The sample carries other DNA sequences with the same CDR3. This rearrangement joins TRBV5-4 to TRBJ2-5; 10 bases match TRBD2. The germline V gene encodes CDR1 SGHNT and CDR2 YYREEE (reference sequence). This CDR3 is built from 16 residues. Trimming took 0 bases from V and 5 from J; bases not matched to a gene: 7. CDR3 coding DNA: TGTGCCAGCAGCTTGGCCCTAGCGGGAGAGGGGGAGACCCAGTACTTC. Protein: CASSLALAGEGETQYF.

The chain links TRBV7-3 to TRBJ1-1; D unresolved. This CDR3 region has 13 residues. CDR1 is SGHTA and CDR2 is FQGTGA in the germline V gene. V was shortened by 2 bases and J by 5 bases, with 9 bases between the two germline ends. The CDR3 sequence: CASSLAEGTEAFF. CDR3 coding DNA: TGTGCCAGCAGCTTAGCGGAGGGTACTGAAGCTTTCTTT.

This rearrangement joins TRBV30 to TRBJ2-7; 10 nucleotides match TRBD2. The germline V gene has CDR1 GTSNPN and CDR2 SVGIG (reference sequence). With V trimmed by 2 bases and J by 7 bases, 8 bases remained unmatched. The CDR3 extends over 14 amino acids. The CDR3 region has the DNA TGTGCCTGGAGTTCGGCTAGCGGGAGTTGGGAGCAGTACTTC. Translation gives CAWSSASGSWEQYF.

The J gene is TRBJ1-4, the V gene TRBV30; 9 bases are shared with TRBD1. The CDR3 contains 14 residues. V lost 3 bases and J lost 8; bases outside the gene matches: 7. Per germline, CDR1 GTSNPN and CDR2 SVGIG (reference sequence). CDR3 in DNA: TGTGCCTGGAGGAGAGGGACAGGGCACGAAAAACTGTTTTTT. Residues: CAWRRGTGHEKLFF. The full variable domain, with the rest looked up from reference TRBV30 and TRBJ1-4, is SQTIHQWPATLVQPVGSPLSLECTVEGTSNPNLYWYRQAAGRGLQLLFYSVGIGQISSEVPQNLSASRPQDRQFILSSKKLLLSDSGFYLCAWRRGTGHEKLFFGSGTQLSVL.

V usage is TRBV6-5 and J usage is TRBJ2-7; the D gene is possibly TRBD1 (6 bases). Deletions cut 11 bases from V and 5 bases from J, with 22 bases between. This CDR3 region has 14 residues. In germline, CDR1 is MNHEY, CDR2 SVGAGI. CDR3 region: CAGGKGSFRDEQYF. CDR3 DNA: TGTGCCGGGGGCAAGGGCAGCTTTAGGGACGAGCAGTACTTC.

CDR3 in DNA: TGTGCCAGCAGTGGTCCCGGGACACAGCATGAGCAGTACTTC. Its protein is CASSGPGTQHEQYF. The chain recombines TRBV27 with TRBJ2-7, with TRBD1 as a possible D gene (6 bases). CDR1 is MNHEY and CDR2 is SMNVEV in the germline V gene (reference sequence). V was clipped by 5 bases and J by 7 bases, with 18 bases between them. The CDR3 totals 14 residues.

This clone was observed many times. The chain couples TRBV28 to TRBJ1-4; D is undetermined. Germline V CDR1 and CDR2: MDHEN, SYDVKM. This CDR3 has 15 residues. Trimming removed 5 bases at V and 6 bases at J, with 16 bases between. CDR3 loop: CASSPSGEGDEKLFF. The CDR3 DNA reads TGTGCCAGCAGTCCGAGCGGGGAAGGCGATGAAAAACTGTTTTTT.

V and J are TRBV29-1 and TRBJ2-1; D remains ambiguous. This CDR3 is built from 16 residues. CDR1 and CDR2 from the germline V gene are SQVTM and ANQGSEA. V lost 0 bases to trimming and J lost 7 bases, with 19 bases between them. The CDR3 here is CSVEDPHLVAPNEQFF. The CDR3 region has the DNA TGCAGCGTTGAAGATCCCCATCTAGTGGCCCCAAATGAGCAGTTCTTC.

This chain uses TRBV3-1 (or the pseudogene TRBV3-2) with TRBJ1-5; no firm D call. V shed 4 bases and J shed 4 bases, with 17 bases lying between them. CDR1 and CDR2 (germline): LGHDT, YNNKEL (reference sequence). The CDR3 has 16 residues. In DNA, the CDR3 is TGTGCCAGCAGCCCCAACTGGCAGGTGGATAATCAGCCCCAGCATTTT. This encodes CASSPNWQVDNQPQHF.

The chain recombines TRBV25-1 with TRBJ2-7, with TRBD2 matching 9 bases. Germline values: CDR1 MGHDK, CDR2 SYGVNS. Trimming took 7 bases from V and 2 from J; bases not matched to a gene: 12. CDR3 length: 16 amino acids. In nucleotides, the CDR3 is TGTGCCAGCACCCCCCCCGGCGCGGGAGGGGCCTACGAGCAGTACTTC. It encodes CASTPPGAGGAYEQYF.

The rearrangement links TRBV2 to TRBJ1-6; maybe TRBD1 (6 bases). Germline V gives CDR1 SNHLY, CDR2 FYNNEI. The V gene lost 1 base and the J gene lost 9 bases, with 13 bases spanning the gap. This CDR3 is built from 15 residues. The CDR3 loop reads CASSEGRGGGSPLHF. Here the CDR3 DNA reads TGTGCCAGCAGTGAAGGGAGAGGGGGGGGTTCACCCCTCCACTTT. Full variable domain (rest looked up from reference TRBV2 and TRBJ1-6): EPEVTQTPSHQVTQMGQEVILRCVPISNHLYFYWYRQILGQKVEFLVSFYNNEISEKSEIFDDQFSVERPDGSNFTLKIRSTKLEDSAMYFCASSEGRGGGSPLHFGNGTRLTVT.